This TCR beta chain was captured in a study of blood T cell repertoires in COVID-19. Study-level background: Italy, Spain and the United States were the sources of the convalescent and acute COVID-19 samples. Sources were T cells, B-cell-depleted T cells, or PBMCs; the material itself was cDNA or gDNA.

Authors' analysis steps: Reference gene primer amplification yielded estimated nucleated cell counts. TCRdb's table, derived via immunoSEQ multiplex PCR, lists solely in-frame clones and lacks some. V and J calls plus clone size are reproduced from that table; the DNA served to infer D and trimming. The sample includes tens of thousands of clones, 84% of them seen just once. The TCR was taken from a man aged 70 or older with active COVID-19. Source material: peripheral blood.

The CDR3 protein is CASSFEQGASPLHF. The CDR3 nucleotides are TGTGCCAGCAGCTTTGAACAGGGGGCTTCACCCCTCCACTTT. This chain connects TRBV5-6 to TRBJ1-6; 9 bases match TRBD1. This CDR3 has 14 residues. The germline V gene has CDR1 SGHDT and CDR2 YYEEEE. With 2 bases clipped from V and 9 bases from J, the junction kept 3 bases outside the gene matches.